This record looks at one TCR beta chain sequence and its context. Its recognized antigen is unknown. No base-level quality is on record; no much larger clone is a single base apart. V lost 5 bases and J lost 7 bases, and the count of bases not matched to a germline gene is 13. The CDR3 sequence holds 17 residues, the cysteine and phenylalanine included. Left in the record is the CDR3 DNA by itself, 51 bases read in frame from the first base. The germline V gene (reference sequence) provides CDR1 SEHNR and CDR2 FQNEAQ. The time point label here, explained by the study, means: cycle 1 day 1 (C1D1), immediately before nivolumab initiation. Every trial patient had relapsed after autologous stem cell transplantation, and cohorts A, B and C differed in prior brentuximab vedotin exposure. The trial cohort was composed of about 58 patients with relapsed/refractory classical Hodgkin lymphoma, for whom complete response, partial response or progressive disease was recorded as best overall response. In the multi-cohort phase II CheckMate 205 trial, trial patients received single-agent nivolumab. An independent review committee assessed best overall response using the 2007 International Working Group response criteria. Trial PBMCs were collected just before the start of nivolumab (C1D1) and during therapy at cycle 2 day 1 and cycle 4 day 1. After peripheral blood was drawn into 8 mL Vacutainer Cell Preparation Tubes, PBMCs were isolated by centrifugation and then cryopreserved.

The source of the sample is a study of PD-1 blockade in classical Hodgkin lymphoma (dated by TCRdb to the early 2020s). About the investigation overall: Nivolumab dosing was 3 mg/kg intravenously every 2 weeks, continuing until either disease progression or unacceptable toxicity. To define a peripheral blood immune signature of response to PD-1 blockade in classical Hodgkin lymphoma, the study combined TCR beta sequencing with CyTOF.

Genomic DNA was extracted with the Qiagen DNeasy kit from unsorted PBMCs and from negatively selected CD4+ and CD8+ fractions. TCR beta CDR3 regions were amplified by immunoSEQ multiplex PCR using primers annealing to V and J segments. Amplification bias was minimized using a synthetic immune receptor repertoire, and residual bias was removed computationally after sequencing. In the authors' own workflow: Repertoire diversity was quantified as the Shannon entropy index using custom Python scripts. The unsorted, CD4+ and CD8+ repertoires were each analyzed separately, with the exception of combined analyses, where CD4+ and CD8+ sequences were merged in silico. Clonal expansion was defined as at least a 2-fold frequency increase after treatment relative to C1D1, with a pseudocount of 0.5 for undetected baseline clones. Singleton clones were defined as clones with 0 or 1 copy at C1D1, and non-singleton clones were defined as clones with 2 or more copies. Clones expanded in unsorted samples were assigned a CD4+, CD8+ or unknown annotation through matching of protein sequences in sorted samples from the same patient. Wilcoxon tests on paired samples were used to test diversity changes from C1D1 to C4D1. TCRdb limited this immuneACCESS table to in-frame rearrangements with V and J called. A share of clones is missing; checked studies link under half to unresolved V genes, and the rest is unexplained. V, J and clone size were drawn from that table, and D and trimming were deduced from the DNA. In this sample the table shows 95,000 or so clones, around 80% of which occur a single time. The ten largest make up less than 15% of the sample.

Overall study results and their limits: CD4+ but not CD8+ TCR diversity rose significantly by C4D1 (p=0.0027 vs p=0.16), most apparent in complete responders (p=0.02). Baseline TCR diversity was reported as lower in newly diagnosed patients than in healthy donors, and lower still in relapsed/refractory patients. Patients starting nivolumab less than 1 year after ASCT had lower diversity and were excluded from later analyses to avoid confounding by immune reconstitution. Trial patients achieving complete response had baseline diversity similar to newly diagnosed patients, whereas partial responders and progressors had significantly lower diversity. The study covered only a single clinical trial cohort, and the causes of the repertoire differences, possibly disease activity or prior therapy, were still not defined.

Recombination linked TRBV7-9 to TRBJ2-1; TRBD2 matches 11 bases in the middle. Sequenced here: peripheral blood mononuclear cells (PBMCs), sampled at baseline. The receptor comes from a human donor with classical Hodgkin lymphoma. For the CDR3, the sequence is CASSGGTSGYLGNEQFF. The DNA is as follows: TGTGCCAGCAGCGGCGGGACTAGCGGTTACCTGGGGAATGAGCAGTTCTTC.